The rows below give T cell receptor beta chains drawn from one sample of a study of patients and donors after allogeneic stem cell transplantation. In TCRdb, the RT-PCR reads were re-called with MiXCR into one record per CDR3 protein. The table records hundreds of thousands of distinct CDR3 sequences, more than 15% of them present only once. Material for sequencing was blood, either unsorted or a sorted T cell fraction (not recorded which). These receptors came from a human donor who was either an allogeneic HSCT recipient or a stem cell or donor lymphocyte infusion donor (not recorded which). It is not recorded whose cells these are; they may come from a transplant donor. CDR3s include the opening cysteine and the closing phenylalanine or tryptophan. A D gene is named only where the DNA matches it firmly. Clone size appears in some rows only: once, few, many, or a class for an expanded clone.

clone size: .
V gene: TRBV7-3
J gene: TRBJ2-3
D gene: .
CDR3 DNA: TGTGCCAGCAGCTTATCGGGCCCAGATACGCAGTATTTT
CDR3 protein: CASSLSGPDTQYF

clone size: few
V gene: TRBV14
J gene: TRBJ1-2
D gene: .
CDR3 DNA: TGTGCCAGCAGCCAATTACGGGACTCGCGGGACTATGGCTACACCTTC
CDR3 protein: CASSQLRDSRDYGYTF

clone size: .
V gene: TRBV2
J gene: TRBJ2-5
D gene: .
CDR3 DNA: TGTGCCAGCAGTGGGGTCGGCACGGGACAAGAGACCCAGTACTTC
CDR3 protein: CASSGVGTGQETQYF

clone size: .
V gene: TRBV6-1
J gene: TRBJ2-3
D gene: .
CDR3 DNA: TGTGCCAGCAGACCACAGGGTTCCCCCCATACGCAGTATTTT
CDR3 protein: CASRPQGSPHTQYF

clone size: few
V gene: TRBV5-5
J gene: TRBJ2-1
D gene: TRBD2
CDR3 DNA: TGTGCCAGCAGCGGTGGACTAGCGGGGGCCGGGGGTGACAATGAGCAGTTCTTC
CDR3 protein: CASSGGLAGAGGDNEQFF

clone size: many
V gene: TRBV14
J gene: TRBJ1-4
D gene: TRBD1
CDR3 DNA: TGTGCCAGCAGCCAATCCGGACAGGGTAAACTGTTTTTT
CDR3 protein: CASSQSGQGKLFF

clone size: few
V gene: TRBV5-1
J gene: TRBJ1-3
D gene: .
CDR3 DNA: TGCGCCAGCTCCACAGGAGATGGAAACACCATATATTTT
CDR3 protein: CASSTGDGNTIYF

clone size: .
V gene: TRBV5-1
J gene: TRBJ2-1
D gene: .
CDR3 DNA: TGCGCCAGCAGCCGATCAACGGGACTCTCGGATGAGCAGTTCTTC
CDR3 protein: CASSRSTGLSDEQFF

clone size: .
V gene: TRBV11-3
J gene: TRBJ2-7
D gene: .
CDR3 DNA: TGTGCCAGCAGCTTACCTCAGACAGGTGGGGAGCAGTACTTC
CDR3 protein: CASSLPQTGGEQYF

clone size: .
V gene: TRBV5-6
J gene: TRBJ2-1
D gene: .
CDR3 DNA: TGTGCCAGCAGCTTCAACGCCCCCAATGAGCAGTTCTTC
CDR3 protein: CASSFNAPNEQFF

clone size: .
V gene: TRBV27
J gene: TRBJ1-5
D gene: .
CDR3 DNA: TGTGCCAGCAGCTCCAATAGCAATCAGCCCCAGCATTTT
CDR3 protein: CASSSNSNQPQHF

clone size: .
V gene: TRBV20-1
J gene: TRBJ1-4
D gene: TRBD1
CDR3 DNA: TGCAGTGCTAGAGATGGGACAGGGGGCAATGAAAAACTGTTTTTT
CDR3 protein: CSARDGTGGNEKLFF

clone size: few
V gene: TRBV16
J gene: TRBJ2-1
D gene: TRBD1
CDR3 DNA: TGTGCCAGCAGTCATGCAGGGGGCCAAGGGTTTGAGCAGTTCTTC
CDR3 protein: CASSHAGGQGFEQFF

clone size: .
V gene: TRBV7-2
J gene: TRBJ2-7
D gene: TRBD1
CDR3 DNA: TGTGCCAGCAGCTTAGCCGGGCGGCAGGGGGCCGAGCAGTACTTC
CDR3 protein: CASSLAGRQGAEQYF

clone size: few
V gene: TRBV18
J gene: TRBJ2-3
D gene: TRBD1
CDR3 DNA: TGTGCCAGCTCACCCCTGGGACAGTACAGCACAGATACGCAGTATTTT
CDR3 protein: CASSPLGQYSTDTQYF

clone size: many
V gene: TRBV5-1
J gene: TRBJ2-7
D gene: TRBD1
CDR3 DNA: TGCGCCAGCAGCTTGGAGGGGGGACAGGGATACGAGCAGTACTTC
CDR3 protein: CASSLEGGQGYEQYF

clone size: .
V gene: TRBV18
J gene: TRBJ2-4
D gene: .
CDR3 DNA: TGTGCCAGCTCACGGACAGCCGGCGGAGCCAAAAACATTCAGTACTTC
CDR3 protein: CASSRTAGGAKNIQYF

clone size: .
V gene: TRBV7-9
J gene: TRBJ2-7
D gene: .
CDR3 DNA: TGTGCCAGCAGCGCCCGCGGCACGACTGGCGGCTCCTACGAGCAGTACTTC
CDR3 protein: CASSARGTTGGSYEQYF

clone size: .
V gene: TRBV9
J gene: TRBJ2-7
D gene: .
CDR3 DNA: TGTGCCAGCAGCGTAGACCCCTCCTACGAGCAGTACTTC
CDR3 protein: CASSVDPSYEQYF

clone size: few
V gene: TRBV6-5
J gene: TRBJ1-4
D gene: .
CDR3 DNA: TGTGCCAGCAGTTACTCGATCAGCCTAAATGAAAAACTGTTTTTT
CDR3 protein: CASSYSISLNEKLFF